A single sample is the source of the 21 T cell receptor beta chains below, sequenced in a study of PD-L1 blockade in urothelial cancer. Profiled with immunoSEQ multiplex PCR; TCRdb holds only in-frame clones, not every one. The sample has fewer than 50,000 clones; around nine tenths are singletons. The material was PBMCs, obtained around atezolizumab (anti-PD-L1) treatment. The source of these receptors is a man between 60 and 70 years old with urothelial cancer.

The chain carries TRBV7-3 and TRBJ1-1; 9 bases line up with TRBD1. The J segment lost 1 base and the V segment lost 5 bases, leaving 2 bases of the junction unmatched. This CDR3 spans 14 amino acids. Germline CDR1 and CDR2: SGHTA and FQGTGA. The CDR3 region has the DNA TGTGCCAGCAGCGCACAGGGGGCGAACACTGAAGCTTTCTTT. It codes for CASSAQGANTEAFF.

The rearrangement joins TRBV11-2 to TRBJ1-1; D remains ambiguous. The CDR3 runs to 14 residues. Germline V CDR1 and CDR2: SGHAT, FQNNGV. The germline V and J ends were trimmed by 3 bases and 1 base, with 9 bases remaining between them. Written as DNA, the CDR3 is TGTGCCAGCAGCTTTAGCCCCCAGAACACTGAAGCTTTCTTT. As protein: CASSFSPQNTEAFF.

The CDR3 reads CASSLEAGTTDTQYF. Written as DNA, the CDR3 is TGCGCCAGCAGCTTGGAGGCGGGAACCACAGATACGCAGTATTTT. The genes are TRBV5-1 and TRBJ2-3, with D perhaps TRBD2 (6 bases). Deletions cut 0 bases from V and 2 bases from J, with 10 bases between. Germline CDR1 reads SGHRS; CDR2 reads YFSETQ. The CDR3 is 15 amino acids.

CDR3 region: CASSESADRTPTPITGYTF. The DNA for the CDR3 is TGTGCCAGCAGTGAATCGGCCGACAGGACTCCCACACCCATTACCGGCTACACCTTC. V is TRBV6-1 and J is TRBJ1-2; D perhaps matches TRBD1 (6 bases). CDR1 MNHNS and CDR2 SASEGT come from the germline V gene. Trimming removed 2 bases at V and 8 bases at J, with 30 bases between. The CDR3 contains 19 residues.

As to this clone: Other DNA sequences in this sample translate to the same CDR3. This chain uses TRBV5-6 with TRBJ2-3; D is possibly TRBD2 (6 bases). Germline-derived CDR1 and CDR2 are SGHDT and YYEEEE. This CDR3 has 14 amino acids. The ends were cut back, 0 bases at V and 1 base at J, with 6 bases in the middle. CDR3 in DNA: TGTGCCAGCAGCTTGGCGGGGGGCACAGATACGCAGTATTTT. Its protein is CASSLAGGTDTQYF.

The V and J genes are TRBV5-1 and TRBJ2-5; TRBD2 matches at 7 bases. This CDR3 contains 14 residues. Germline V gives CDR1 SGHRS, CDR2 YFSETQ. The ends lost 0 bases at V and 3 bases at J; junction bases unmatched: 2. The CDR3 DNA follows: TGCGCCAGCAGCTTGGAAGGGACTAAAGAGACCCAGTACTTC. This codes for CASSLEGTKETQYF.

This chain joins TRBV7-9 and TRBJ1-2; TRBD1 aligns across 7 bases. The germline gives CDR1 SEHNR, CDR2 FQNEAQ (reference sequence). V dropped 7 bases and J dropped 0; count of bases not matched to a gene: 11. The CDR3 is 16 residues long. For the CDR3, the DNA is TGTGCCAGCAACTCCCACGACAGGGCCCCTAACTATGGCTACACCTTC. Translated, it gives CASNSHDRAPNYGYTF.

The V and J genes are TRBV7-2 and TRBJ2-5, with 7 bases that match TRBD1. Losses at the gene ends were 2 bases for V and 4 bases for J; bases not matched to a gene: 19. CDR1 and CDR2 from the germline V gene are SGHTA and FQGNSA. The CDR3 length is 19 residues. The CDR3 DNA reads as TGTGCCAGCAGCTTATTCCCCCCCGCTCGACAGGGACGTAGAGAGACCCAGTACTTC. This sequence encodes CASSLFPPARQGRRETQYF. Together with reference TRBV7-2 and TRBJ2-5, the CDR3 gives the full variable domain: GAGVSQSPSNKVTEKGKDVELRCDPISGHTALYWYRQSLGQGLEFLIYFQGNSAPDKSGLPSDRFSAERTGGSVSTLTIQRTQQEDSAVYLCASSLFPPARQGRRETQYFGPGTRLLVL.

The chain links TRBV7-6 to TRBJ2-3; 12 nucleotides match TRBD2. Trimming took 1 base from V and 5 from J; bases not matched to a gene: 7. Germline-derived CDR1 and CDR2 are SGHVS and FNYEAQ. The CDR3 spans 17 residues. The CDR3 protein is CASSLGALAGGGDTQYF. The CDR3 DNA reads TGTGCCAGCAGCTTAGGGGCACTAGCGGGGGGTGGAGATACGCAGTATTTT. The entire variable domain, with the rest obtained from reference TRBV7-6 and TRBJ2-3, is as follows: GAGVSQSPRYKVTKRGQDVALRCDPISGHVSLYWYRQALGQGPEFLTYFNYEAQQDKSGLPNDRFSAERPEGSISTLTIQRTEQRDSAMYRCASSLGALAGGGDTQYFGPGTRLTVL.

This chain connects TRBV4-1 to TRBJ2-7; the match to TRBD1 covers 9 bases. J lost 5 bases, V lost 1 base, and 9 bases had no gene match. This CDR3 has 16 amino acids. CDR1 and CDR2 (germline): MGHRA, YSYEKL. The CDR3 reads CASSQVPGQGNNEQYF. The CDR3, as DNA: TGCGCCAGCAGCCAAGTTCCGGGACAGGGTAACAACGAGCAGTACTTC.

The chain is built from TRBV30 and TRBJ1-4, with D possibly matching TRBD1 (6 bases). The CDR3 consists of 13 residues. Trimming stripped 5 bases from V and 7 bases from J, with 14 bases between. Germline CDR1 is GTSNPN and CDR2 is SVGIG (reference sequence). The CDR3 spells CAWGQKRGEKLFF. DNA of the CDR3: TGTGCCTGGGGACAGAAACGTGGTGAAAAACTGTTTTTT. Full variable domain (outside the CDR3, taken from reference TRBV30 and TRBJ1-4): SQTIHQWPATLVQPVGSPLSLECTVEGTSNPNLYWYRQAAGRGLQLLFYSVGIGQISSEVPQNLSASRPQDRQFILSSKKLLLSDSGFYLCAWGQKRGEKLFFGSGTQLSVL.

This chain links TRBV4-2 with TRBJ2-2; 14 nucleotides agree with TRBD2. Germline loops: CDR1 LGHNA, CDR2 YNFKEQ. V shed 4 bases and J 6 bases; nucleotides not matched to a gene: 10. The CDR3 has 18 amino acids. The CDR3, as DNA: TGTGCCAGCAGCCCCAGACTAGCGGGGGGGATCACGCCCGGGGAGCTGTTTTTT. This translates into CASSPRLAGGITPGELFF.

The chain links TRBV28 to TRBJ1-5; D is possibly TRBD1 (5 bases). Trimming pared 4 bases from V and 1 base from J, leaving 17 bases between. The length of the CDR3 is 17 residues. Germline loops: CDR1 MDHEN, CDR2 SYDVKM. CDR3 amino acids: CASSSRRAKGSNQPQHF. The CDR3 nucleotides are TGTGCCAGCAGTTCTCGCCGGGCCAAGGGGAGCAATCAGCCCCAGCATTTT.

The chain has TRBV15 and TRBJ2-7; 10 nucleotides agree with TRBD2. Trimming at V came to 6 bases and at J to 4 bases, leaving 9 bases not matched to a gene. The CDR3 runs to 15 residues. Germline CDR1 LNHNV, CDR2 YYDKDF (reference sequence). The CDR3 protein is CATRAAGGGIYEQYF. Written as DNA, the CDR3 is TGTGCCACCAGAGCAGCGGGGGGGGGAATTTACGAGCAGTACTTC.

V and J are TRBV7-9 and TRBJ1-4; D may be TRBD1 (5 bases). CDR1 and CDR2 (germline): SEHNR, FQNEAQ (reference sequence). The CDR3 covers 14 residues. V was cut by 8 bases and J by 7 bases, with 17 bases left in between. The CDR3 loop is CASGSGGTTEKLFF. The CDR3 DNA is TGTGCCAGCGGAAGTGGAGGGACCACTGAAAAACTGTTTTTT.

This sequence joins TRBV29-1 and TRBJ2-5, with D unresolved. V was pared by 4 bases and J by 2 bases, with 8 bases between. The CDR3 runs 12 residues. Germline lookup yields CDR1 SQVTM and CDR2 ANQGSEA. CDR3 in DNA: TGCAGCGTTGGGGCCCGGCAAGAGACCCAGTACTTC. This gives the protein CSVGARQETQYF.

The V call is TRBV6-5, the J call TRBJ2-2; no clear D. Germline loops: CDR1 MNHEY, CDR2 SVGAGI. The V gene lost 6 bases and the J gene lost 1 base, with 12 bases spanning the gap. The CDR3 runs to 15 residues. This chain's CDR3 is CASSKNLRNTGELFF. CDR3 DNA: TGTGCCAGCAGCAAAAATCTTAGGAACACCGGGGAGCTGTTTTTT.

The V and J genes are TRBV5-1 and TRBJ2-1, with 8 bases lining up with TRBD2. Germline-derived CDR1 and CDR2 are SGHRS and YFSETQ. V shed 0 bases and J 2 bases; nucleotides not matched to a gene: 1. The CDR3 has 15 residues. The CDR3: CASSLGGGPYNEQFF. CDR3 DNA sequence: TGCGCCAGCAGCTTGGGCGGGGGGCCCTACAATGAGCAGTTCTTC.

V gene TRBV9 combines with J gene TRBJ2-3; 7 bases are a match to TRBD2. V gave up 0 bases and J gave up 3 bases; unmatched junction bases: 4. This CDR3 has 15 amino acids. The germline CDR1 and CDR2 sequences are SGDLS and YYNGEE. In DNA, the CDR3 is TGTGCCAGCAGCGTAGAGGGACTAACGACAGATACGCAGTATTTT. Encoded protein: CASSVEGLTTDTQYF.

V and J are TRBV29-1 and TRBJ2-7; D might be TRBD1 (6 bases). Germline lookup yields CDR1 SQVTM and CDR2 ANQGSEA. This CDR3 has 11 residues. V shed 5 bases and J shed 4 bases, with 9 bases lying between them. DNA of the CDR3: TGCAGCGTTTCCAGGGGATACGAGCAGTACTTC. Amino acids: CSVSRGYEQYF.

The chain has TRBV10-1 and TRBJ2-1, with a weak D call TRBD2 (5 bases). CDR3 length: 13 amino acids. Trimming removed 5 bases from V and 6 bases from J, with 11 bases in between. The V gene's germline CDR1 is WNHNN and CDR2 SYGVQD (reference sequence). The CDR3 nucleotides are TGCGCCAGCAGTAGCAGCGGATCCAATGAGCAGTTCTTC. Residues: CASSSSGSNEQFF.